Reported below is one T cell receptor beta chain. Its antigen is unknown. The PCR had 60 Vbeta and 13 Jbeta primers. The assay was immunoSEQ multiplex PCR, and TCRdb's table has in-frame clones only and misses some. Of 95,000 to 130,000 clones in the sample, around 10% are singletons; the top ten hold roughly 3%. The sample belongs to a study of cytomegalovirus exposure and HLA in healthy donors. Overall study findings and caveats: In all likelihood, a cluster of highly shared sequence variants was a sequencing artifact.

CDR3 size: 16 residues. The V gene end was trimmed by 2 bases and the J gene end by 1 base; junction bases not matched to a gene: 3. In germline, CDR1 is MDHEN, CDR2 SYDVKM. The source of this sequence is a man younger than 45 in good health and CMV-seronegative. The specimen sequenced was PBMCs. The V and J genes are TRBV28 and TRBJ2-1, with 9 bases matching TRBD2. The CDR3 coding sequence is TGTGCCAGCAGTTTACGGACTAGCGTATCCTACAATGAGCAGTTCTTC. It specifies CASSLRTSVSYNEQFF.